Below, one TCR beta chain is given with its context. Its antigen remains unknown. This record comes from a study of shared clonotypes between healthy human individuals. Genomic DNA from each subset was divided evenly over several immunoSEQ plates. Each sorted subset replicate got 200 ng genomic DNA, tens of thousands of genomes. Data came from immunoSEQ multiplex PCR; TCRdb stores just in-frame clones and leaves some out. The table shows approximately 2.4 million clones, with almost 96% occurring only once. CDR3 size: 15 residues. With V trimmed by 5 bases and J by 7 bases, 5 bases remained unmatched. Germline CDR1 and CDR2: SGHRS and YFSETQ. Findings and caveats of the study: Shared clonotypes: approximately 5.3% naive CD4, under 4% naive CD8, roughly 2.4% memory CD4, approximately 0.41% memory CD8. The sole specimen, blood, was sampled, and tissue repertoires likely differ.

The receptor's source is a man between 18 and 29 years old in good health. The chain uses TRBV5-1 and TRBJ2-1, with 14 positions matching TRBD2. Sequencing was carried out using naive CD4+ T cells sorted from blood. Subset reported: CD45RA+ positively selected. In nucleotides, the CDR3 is TGCGCCAGCAGTACCGGGACTAGCGGGAGTAATGAGCAGTTCTTC. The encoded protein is CASSTGTSGSNEQFF. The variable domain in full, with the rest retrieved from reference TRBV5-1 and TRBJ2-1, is KAGVTQTPRYLIKTRGQQVTLSCSPISGHRSVSWYQQTPGQGLQFLFEYFSETQRNKGNFPGRFSGRQFSNSRSEMNVSTLELGDSALYLCASSTGTSGSNEQFFGPGTRLTVL.